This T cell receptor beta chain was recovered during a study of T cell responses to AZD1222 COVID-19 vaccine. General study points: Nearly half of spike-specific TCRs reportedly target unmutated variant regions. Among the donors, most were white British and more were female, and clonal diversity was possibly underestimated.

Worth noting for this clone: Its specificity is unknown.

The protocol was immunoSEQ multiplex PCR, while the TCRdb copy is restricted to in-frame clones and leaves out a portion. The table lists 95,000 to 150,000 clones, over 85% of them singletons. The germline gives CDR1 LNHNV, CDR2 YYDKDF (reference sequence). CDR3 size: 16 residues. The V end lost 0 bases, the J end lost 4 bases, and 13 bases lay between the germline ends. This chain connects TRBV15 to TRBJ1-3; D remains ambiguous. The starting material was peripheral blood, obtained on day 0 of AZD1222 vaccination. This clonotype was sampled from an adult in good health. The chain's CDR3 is CATSREDLWAGNTIYF. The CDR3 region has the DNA TGTGCCACCAGCAGAGAGGATTTATGGGCCGGAAACACCATATATTTT.